These T cell receptor beta chains were read from a single sample in a study of T cells in Graves' hyperthyroidism and ophthalmopathy. TCRdb re-called the multiplex PCR reads with MiXCR, one entry per CDR3 protein. The repertoire holds roughly 600,000 distinct CDR3 sequences, with roughly 15% as singletons. The sample comprised blood. These receptors were obtained from a woman in her forties or fifties with Graves' ophthalmopathy. Both conserved end residues are part of each CDR3. Each record gives: J gene, V gene, CDR3 protein.

J gene: TRBJ2-5
V gene: TRBV27
CDR3 protein: CASSLSNGGGTQYF

J gene: TRBJ2-5
V gene: TRBV5-6
CDR3 protein: CASSLKTGGQETQYF

J gene: TRBJ2-7
V gene: TRBV7-6
CDR3 protein: CASSRRWFDEQYF

J gene: TRBJ2-1
V gene: TRBV12-3/TRBV12-4
CDR3 protein: CASSPRVGRPYNEQFF

J gene: TRBJ2-7
V gene: TRBV7-8
CDR3 protein: CASSLGDRAHEQYF

J gene: TRBJ1-2
V gene: TRBV14
CDR3 protein: CASSQGGAVPLGYTF

J gene: TRBJ2-3
V gene: TRBV5-1
CDR3 protein: CASSLEWGTDTQYF

J gene: TRBJ2-1
V gene: TRBV11-2
CDR3 protein: CASSSGLGEGGAQFF

J gene: TRBJ2-7
V gene: TRBV7-2
CDR3 protein: CASSLAHYEQYF

J gene: TRBJ2-4
V gene: TRBV5-4
CDR3 protein: CASSPAPGQVYIQYF

J gene: TRBJ2-2
V gene: TRBV27
CDR3 protein: CASRRQGGRAGELFF

J gene: TRBJ2-1
V gene: TRBV19
CDR3 protein: CASRIFLAGGMHEQFF

J gene: TRBJ2-1
V gene: TRBV20-1
CDR3 protein: CSARSREWYEQFF

J gene: TRBJ1-1
V gene: TRBV6-4
CDR3 protein: CASSDSVYTEAFF

J gene: TRBJ2-6
V gene: TRBV20-1
CDR3 protein: CSASPTSGANVLTF

J gene: TRBJ2-1
V gene: TRBV20-1
CDR3 protein: CSARLTGINEQFF

J gene: TRBJ2-1
V gene: TRBV3-1
CDR3 protein: CASSQGVGFRDEQFF

J gene: TRBJ2-3
V gene: TRBV20-1
CDR3 protein: CSARDLWASGRSDTQYF

J gene: TRBJ2-6
V gene: TRBV29-1
CDR3 protein: CSAYDRAGSGANVLTF

J gene: TRBJ1-2
V gene: TRBV6-1
CDR3 protein: CASSAGLDYGYTF

J gene: TRBJ1-1
V gene: TRBV30
CDR3 protein: CAWSAGTSNTEAFF

J gene: TRBJ2-1
V gene: TRBV7-9
CDR3 protein: CASSLWGLAGLNEQFF

J gene: TRBJ2-3
V gene: TRBV6-2/TRBV6-3
CDR3 protein: CASRRVGVLDTQYF

J gene: TRBJ2-4
V gene: TRBV5-1
CDR3 protein: CASSTTGGENIQYF

J gene: TRBJ2-6
V gene: TRBV5-1
CDR3 protein: CASSLEGSSGANVLTF

J gene: TRBJ2-2
V gene: TRBV20-1
CDR3 protein: CSAGGQTTGELFF

J gene: TRBJ1-1
V gene: TRBV4-2
CDR3 protein: CASSQGAHRVGDMNTEAFF

J gene: TRBJ1-1
V gene: TRBV28
CDR3 protein: CASKTTGTLGAFF

J gene: TRBJ2-7
V gene: TRBV2
CDR3 protein: CASRGTGPFYEQYF

J gene: TRBJ1-5
V gene: TRBV7-9
CDR3 protein: CASSQTGVNQPQHF

J gene: TRBJ2-7
V gene: TRBV7-6
CDR3 protein: CASSLRGTRGVNEQYF

J gene: TRBJ2-4
V gene: TRBV15
CDR3 protein: CATSRDGSGLQNIQYF

J gene: TRBJ2-1
V gene: TRBV7-9
CDR3 protein: CASSFGTGGPNEQFF

J gene: TRBJ2-3
V gene: TRBV6-2/TRBV6-3
CDR3 protein: CASSYLGTSGADTQYF

J gene: TRBJ2-1
V gene: TRBV20-1
CDR3 protein: CSARPAGQDNEQFF

J gene: TRBJ2-7
V gene: TRBV7-8
CDR3 protein: CASSLMGQGALGQYF

J gene: TRBJ2-3
V gene: TRBV7-9
CDR3 protein: CASSFGGLASLTDTQYF

J gene: TRBJ2-2
V gene: TRBV12-3/TRBV12-4
CDR3 protein: CASTQFLSSRTSGVGQIYGELFF

J gene: TRBJ2-1
V gene: TRBV11-3
CDR3 protein: CASGLDTREYYYNEQFF

J gene: TRBJ2-5
V gene: TRBV2
CDR3 protein: CASRPAIKQGRQETQYF

J gene: TRBJ1-5
V gene: TRBV20-1
CDR3 protein: CSAKEGNQPQHF

J gene: TRBJ2-7
V gene: TRBV7-9
CDR3 protein: CASSQEGTSGKGENLYEQYF

J gene: TRBJ1-6
V gene: TRBV4-3
CDR3 protein: CASSQATGERSPLHF

J gene: TRBJ2-1
V gene: TRBV28
CDR3 protein: CASSLGLAGGFNEQFF

J gene: TRBJ1-1
V gene: TRBV7-9
CDR3 protein: CASSIQGAAEAFF

J gene: TRBJ2-1
V gene: TRBV15
CDR3 protein: CATSRAMFEGSRNEQFF

J gene: TRBJ2-3
V gene: TRBV11-1
CDR3 protein: CASSPGTRASTDTQYF

J gene: TRBJ2-4
V gene: TRBV4-3
CDR3 protein: CASSQVRAGIMLAKNIQYF

J gene: TRBJ2-1
V gene: TRBV20-1
CDR3 protein: CSADLLAGAYNEQFF

J gene: TRBJ1-5
V gene: TRBV10-3
CDR3 protein: CAISDSGNQPQHF

J gene: TRBJ2-1
V gene: TRBV20-1
CDR3 protein: CSARGGREVDEQFF

J gene: TRBJ1-2
V gene: TRBV6-2/TRBV6-3
CDR3 protein: CASSYSVTANYGYTF